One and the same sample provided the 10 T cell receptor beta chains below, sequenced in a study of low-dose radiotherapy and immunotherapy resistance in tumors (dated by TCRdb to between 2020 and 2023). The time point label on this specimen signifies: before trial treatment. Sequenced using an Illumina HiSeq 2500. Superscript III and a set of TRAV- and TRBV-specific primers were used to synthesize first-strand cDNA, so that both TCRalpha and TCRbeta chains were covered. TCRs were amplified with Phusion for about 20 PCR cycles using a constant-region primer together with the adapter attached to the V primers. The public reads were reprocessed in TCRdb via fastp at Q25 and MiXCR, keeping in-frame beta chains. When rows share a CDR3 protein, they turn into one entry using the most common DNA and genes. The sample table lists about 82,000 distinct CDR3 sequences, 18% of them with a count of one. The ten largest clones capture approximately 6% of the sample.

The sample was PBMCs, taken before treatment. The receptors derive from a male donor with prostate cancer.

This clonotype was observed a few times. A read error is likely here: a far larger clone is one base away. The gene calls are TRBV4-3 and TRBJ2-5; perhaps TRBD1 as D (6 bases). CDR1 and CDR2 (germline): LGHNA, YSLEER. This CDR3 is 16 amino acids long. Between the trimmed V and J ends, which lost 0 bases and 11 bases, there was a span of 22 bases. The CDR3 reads CASSQDLGGTGNEQYF. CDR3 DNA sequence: TGCGCCAGCAGCCAAGATCTAGGGGGTACGGGCAATGAGCAGTACTTC.

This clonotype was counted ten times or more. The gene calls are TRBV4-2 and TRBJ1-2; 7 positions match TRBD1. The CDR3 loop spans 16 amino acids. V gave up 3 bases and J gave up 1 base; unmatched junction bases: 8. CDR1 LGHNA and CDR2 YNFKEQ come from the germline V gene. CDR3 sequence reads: CASSQFGSGGNYGYTF. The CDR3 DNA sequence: TGTGCCAGCAGCCAGTTTGGCTCAGGGGGTAACTATGGCTACACCTTC.

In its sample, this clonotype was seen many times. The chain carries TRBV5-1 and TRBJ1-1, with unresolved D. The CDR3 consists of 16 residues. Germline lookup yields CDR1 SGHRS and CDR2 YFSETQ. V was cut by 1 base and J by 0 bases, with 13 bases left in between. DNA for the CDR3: TGCGCCAGCAGCTTGATTGTCGGGTCTATGAACACTGAAGCTTTCTTT. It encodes CASSLIVGSMNTEAFF.

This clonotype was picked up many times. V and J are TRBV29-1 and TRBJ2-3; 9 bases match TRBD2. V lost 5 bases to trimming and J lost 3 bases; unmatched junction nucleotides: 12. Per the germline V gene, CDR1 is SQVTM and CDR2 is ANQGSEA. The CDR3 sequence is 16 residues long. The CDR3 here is CSVLSSAGGFTDTQYF. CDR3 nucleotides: TGCAGCGTTCTCTCTTCAGCGGGGGGTTTTACAGATACGCAGTATTTT.

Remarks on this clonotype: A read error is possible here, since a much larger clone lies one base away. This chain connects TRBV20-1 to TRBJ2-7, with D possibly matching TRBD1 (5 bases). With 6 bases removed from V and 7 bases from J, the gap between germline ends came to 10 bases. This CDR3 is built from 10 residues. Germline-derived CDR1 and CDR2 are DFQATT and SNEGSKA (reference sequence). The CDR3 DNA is TGCAGTGCCCAGGACAATGAGCAGTACTTC. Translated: CSAQDNEQYF.

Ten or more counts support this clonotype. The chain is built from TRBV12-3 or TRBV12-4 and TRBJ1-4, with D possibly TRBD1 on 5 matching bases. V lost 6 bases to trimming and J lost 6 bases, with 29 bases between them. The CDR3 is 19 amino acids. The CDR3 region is CASSPKMGDSGMIYEKLFF. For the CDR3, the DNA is TGTGCCAGCAGCCCGAAGATGGGTGACTCAGGGATGATTTATGAAAAACTGTTTTTT.

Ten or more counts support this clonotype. CDR3 in amino acids: CASSLRQGSTDTQYF. The CDR3 coding sequence is TGTGCCAGCAGTTTACGGCAGGGGTCCACAGATACGCAGTATTTT. The chain couples TRBV12-3 or TRBV12-4 to TRBJ2-3; maybe TRBD1 (6 bases). The CDR3 consists of 15 residues. V shed 2 bases and J shed 2 bases, with 11 bases lying between them.

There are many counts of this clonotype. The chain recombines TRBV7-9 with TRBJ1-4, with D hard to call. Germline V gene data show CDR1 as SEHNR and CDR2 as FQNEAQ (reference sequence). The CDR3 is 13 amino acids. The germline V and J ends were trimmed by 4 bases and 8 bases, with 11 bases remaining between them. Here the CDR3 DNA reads TGTGCCAGCAGCTCCCGGGTCAACGAAAAACTGTTTTTT. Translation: CASSSRVNEKLFF.

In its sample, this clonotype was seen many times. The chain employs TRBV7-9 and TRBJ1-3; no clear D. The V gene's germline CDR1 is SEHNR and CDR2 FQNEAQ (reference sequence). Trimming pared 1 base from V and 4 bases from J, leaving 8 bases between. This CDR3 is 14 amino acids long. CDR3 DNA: TGTGCCAGCAGCTTAGGGGTTTACGGAAACACCATATATTTT. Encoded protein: CASSLGVYGNTIYF.

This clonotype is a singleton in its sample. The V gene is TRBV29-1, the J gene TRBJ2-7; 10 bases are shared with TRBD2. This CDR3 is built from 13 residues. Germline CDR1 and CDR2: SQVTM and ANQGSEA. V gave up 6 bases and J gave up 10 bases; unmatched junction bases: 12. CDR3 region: CSVMSGLAIHQYF. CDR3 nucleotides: TGCAGCGTAATGTCGGGACTAGCGATCCATCAGTACTTC.